The 20 T cell receptor beta chains below were found in one sample sequenced in a study of naive and memory T cell subsets. A UMI-containing oligonucleotide was joined by 3' ligation to the TCR cDNA template. The SP2 primer and nested alpha and beta constant region primers amplified ligated cDNA in four rounds. One entry per CDR3 protein, called by TCRdb with MiXCR from the UMI-ligation and nested PCR reads. The top ten clones hold around 7.4% of a sample with approximately 30,000 distinct CDR3 sequences, roughly 5.2% of them seen once. Sequences were obtained from blood. Every receptor here comes from an adult in good health.

The table lists this clonotype with many counts. The genes are TRBV30 and TRBJ2-1; the match to TRBD2 covers 7 bases. CDR3 length: 14 residues. With 6 bases clipped from V and 3 bases from J, the junction kept 8 bases outside the gene matches. Germline V gene lookup returns CDR1 GTSNPN and CDR2 SVGIG (reference sequence). The CDR3 bases are TGTGCCTGTCTAGCGGTAGAAGACTACAATGAGCAGTTCTTC. Its translation is CACLAVEDYNEQFF.

The rearrangement links TRBV27 to TRBJ2-1; possible D gene TRBD2, 6 bases. With 7 bases removed from V and 3 bases from J, the gap between germline ends came to 19 bases. The CDR3 totals 16 residues. Germline CDR1 is MNHEY and CDR2 is SMNVEV (reference sequence). CDR3 DNA sequence: TGTGCCAGCACGCGAGGAGGCGGGAAACGCTACAATGAGCAGTTCTTC. As protein: CASTRGGGKRYNEQFF.

The chain joins TRBV20-1 to TRBJ2-7; 7 bases are a match to TRBD2. Germline CDR1 is DFQATT and CDR2 is SNEGSKA (reference sequence). After removal of 2 bases from V and 5 bases from J, the junction contained 12 bases not matched to a gene. CDR3 length: 15 residues. The CDR3 here is CSARRQRERYNEQYF. In DNA, the CDR3 is TGCAGTGCTAGACGCCAGCGGGAAAGATATAACGAGCAGTACTTC.

This clonotype was observed many times. V gene TRBV11-2 combines with J gene TRBJ1-1, with TRBD1 matching 7 bases. V lost 5 bases to trimming and J lost 0 bases; unmatched junction nucleotides: 9. Germline loops: CDR1 SGHAT, CDR2 FQNNGV. CDR3 size: 16 residues. The CDR3 DNA follows: TGTGCCAGCAGCACCGGACAGGTTCTCATGAACACTGAAGCTTTCTTT. It codes for CASSTGQVLMNTEAFF. Using reference TRBV11-2 and TRBJ1-1 for the parts outside the CDR3, the full variable domain is EAGVAQSPRYKIIEKRQSVAFWCNPISGHATLYWYQQILGQGPKLLIQFQNNGVVDDSQLPKDRFSAERLKGVDSTLKIQPAKLEDSAVYLCASSTGQVLMNTEAFFGQGTRLTVV.

This clonotype was recorded a few times. The V call is TRBV29-1, the J call TRBJ2-3, with D unclear. The CDR3 contains 15 residues. CDR1 SQVTM and CDR2 ANQGSEA come from the germline V gene. V dropped 5 bases and J dropped 2 bases, with 17 bases sitting between them. The CDR3 reads CSVILLGSFTDTQYF. DNA of the CDR3: TGCAGCGTTATTCTTTTGGGCAGTTTCACAGATACGCAGTATTTT.

The table lists this clonotype with many counts. The chain recombines TRBV20-1 with TRBJ1-1; D not certain. This CDR3 has 13 amino acids. CDR1 is DFQATT and CDR2 is SNEGSKA in the germline V gene (reference sequence). V lost 6 bases, J lost 0 bases, and 11 bases lay in between. CDR3 loop: CSARLSMNTEAFF. As DNA, the CDR3 is TGCAGTGCCCGACTATCGATGAACACTGAAGCTTTCTTT.

This clonotype came up many times. The rearrangement uses TRBV10-3 and TRBJ2-1; D remains ambiguous. The CDR3 has 13 amino acids. Trimming left V 10 bases short and J 1 base short, with 11 bases between. Germline V lookup: CDR1 ENHRY, CDR2 SYGVKD. As DNA, the CDR3 is TGTGCCACGTCTCAGAGTTCCTACAATGAGCAGTTCTTC. This translates into CATSQSSYNEQFF.

This clonotype was seen ten or more times. The chain couples TRBV6-4 to TRBJ1-2; 8 bases fit TRBD1. Losses at the gene ends were 0 bases for V and 7 bases for J; bases not matched to a gene: 10. The CDR3 totals 16 residues. From germline, CDR1 is MRHNA and CDR2 SNTAGT. CDR3 residues: CASSDSQGVPIRGYTF. CDR3 sequence (DNA): TGTGCCAGCAGTGACTCACAGGGGGTTCCCATCCGTGGCTACACCTTC.

This clonotype was counted ten times or more. V usage is TRBV27 and J usage is TRBJ2-7, with D tentatively TRBD2 (7 bases). The V gene lost 6 bases and the J gene lost 0 bases, with 18 bases spanning the gap. CDR1 is MNHEY and CDR2 is SMNVEV in the germline V gene (reference sequence). The CDR3 has 16 amino acids. DNA for the CDR3: TGTGCCAGCAGCCCCCTGGGGGGGGCGAGCTCCTACGAGCAGTACTTC. Its protein is CASSPLGGASSYEQYF.

Many counts were recorded for this clonotype. The chain links TRBV7-9 to TRBJ1-1; the match to TRBD1 covers 10 bases. The V gene's germline CDR1 is SEHNR and CDR2 FQNEAQ (reference sequence). The junction had 7 bases not matched to a gene; V was cut back by 5 bases and J by 4 bases. This CDR3 region has 15 residues. The chain's CDR3 is CASSPPRTGGTEAFF. CDR3 DNA: TGTGCCAGCAGCCCACCTAGGACAGGGGGCACTGAAGCTTTCTTT.

The sample holds many counts of this clonotype. The gene calls are TRBV28 and TRBJ2-1, with 8 bases that match TRBD2. The CDR3 is 17 residues long. The junction had 14 bases not matched to a gene; V was cut back by 5 bases and J by 5 bases. The germline gives CDR1 MDHEN, CDR2 SYDVKM. In DNA, the CDR3 is TGTGCCAGCAGTCCTCTAACCGGGACTAGAAGTGACAATGAGCAGTTCTTC. Translation: CASSPLTGTRSDNEQFF.

This clonotype has at least ten counts. V is TRBV19 and J is TRBJ1-5, with D unresolved. V lost 0 bases, J lost 3 bases, and 9 bases lay in between. Germline-derived CDR1 and CDR2 are LNHDA and SQIVND (reference sequence). This CDR3 is 15 amino acids long. CDR3 bases: TGTGCCAGTAGTATAGATTATCCAGTCAATCAGCCCCAGCATTTT. Its protein is CASSIDYPVNQPQHF.

This clonotype was recorded many times. This chain connects TRBV29-1 to TRBJ2-2; maybe TRBD2 (7 bases). V lost 6 bases, J lost 7 bases, and 15 bases lay in between. The CDR3 loop spans 13 amino acids. Germline values: CDR1 SQVTM, CDR2 ANQGSEA. CDR3 in DNA: TGCAGCGTCCTTGCGGGGGCTGGCGGGGAGCTGTTTTTT. Translated: CSVLAGAGGELFF.

This clonotype appeared many times. The chain employs TRBV27 and TRBJ2-1; D might be TRBD2 (5 bases). Trimming removed 5 bases at V and 8 bases at J, with 19 bases between. The V gene's germline CDR1 is MNHEY and CDR2 SMNVEV (reference sequence). The CDR3 is 15 amino acids. The chain's CDR3 is CASSVDSRWWDEQFF. The CDR3 nucleotides read TGTGCCAGCAGTGTGGACTCCCGGTGGTGGGATGAGCAGTTCTTC.

In this sample, this clonotype turned up many times. The gene calls are TRBV20-1 and TRBJ2-7; no firm D call. The length of the CDR3 is 12 residues. Germline CDR1 and CDR2: DFQATT and SNEGSKA (reference sequence). Between the trimmed V and J ends, which lost 6 bases and 1 base, there was a span of 10 bases. The CDR3 nucleotides are TGCAGTGCGTCGGTGAGTTCCTACGAGCAGTACTTC. Translated: CSASVSSYEQYF.

This clonotype was seen ten or more times. J is TRBJ1-2 and V is TRBV7-2, with 8 positions matching TRBD1. After removal of 5 bases from V and 6 bases from J, the junction contained 8 bases not matched to a gene. This CDR3 is built from 14 residues. Germline V lookup: CDR1 SGHTA, CDR2 FQGNSA. In DNA form, the CDR3 reads TGTGCCAGCAGCCCAGCCTGGACAGGGAATGGCTACACCTTC. Amino acids: CASSPAWTGNGYTF.

In its sample, this clonotype was seen many times. The rearrangement uses TRBV21-1 and TRBJ1-5. TRBV21-1 is flagged as a pseudogene. CDR3 length equals 16 residues. Here the CDR3 reads CASTQGRWDPNQPQHF. CDR3 DNA: TGTGCCAGCACCCAAGGGAGGTGGGATCCCAATCAGCCCCAGCATTTT.

This clonotype was seen repeatedly, ten times or more. A much more abundant neighbour one base away suggests this may be a read error. The genes are TRBV29-1 and TRBJ1-1; no clear D gene. V was pared by 4 bases and J by 1 base, with 10 bases between. In germline, CDR1 is SQVTM, CDR2 ANQGSEA. The length of the CDR3 is 13 residues. CDR3 in amino acids: CSVASQRNTEAFF. CDR3 DNA: TGCAGCGTTGCATCACAGCGGAACACTGAAGCTTTCTTT.

Details on this clonotype: A much bigger clone sits one base away, suggesting this may be a read error. The V and J genes are TRBV6-2 or TRBV6-3 and TRBJ1-5, with a weak D call TRBD1 (5 bases). Germline V lookup: CDR1 MNHEY, CDR2 SVGEGT. CDR3 length equals 14 residues. This CDR3 reads CASSFTTGIQPQNF. In nucleotides, the CDR3 is TGTGCCAGCAGTTTCACTACAGGAATACAGCCCCAGAATTTT.

This clonotype has at least ten counts. This sequence joins TRBV5-4 and TRBJ2-1; no firm D call. Germline assignment: CDR1 SGHNT and CDR2 YYREEE (reference sequence). Deletions cut 0 bases from V and 0 bases from J, with 10 bases between. There are 16 residues in the CDR3. CDR3 sequence reads: CASSLEAKSSYNEQFF. The CDR3 DNA sequence: TGTGCCAGCAGCTTGGAAGCTAAGAGCTCCTACAATGAGCAGTTCTTC.